This T cell receptor beta chain originates from a study of Ad26.COV2.S vaccination and SARS-CoV-2 variants. Sequenced by immunoSEQ multiplex PCR; TCRdb stores in-frame clones only, minus some. Found here are hundreds of thousands of clones, 85% to 90% of them singletons; the top ten hold over 2.5%. This sample's treatment: some 19 received Ad26.COV2.S at low or high dose, single or two shots; about 5 received placebo; per-sample allocation not given. On day 63 after the first injection, vaccine and placebo recipients gave samples. The CDR3 has 14 residues. V was pared by 3 bases and J by 2 bases, with 7 bases between. The germline V gene has CDR1 LGHDT and CDR2 YNNKEL (reference sequence).

V and J are TRBV3-1 (or the pseudogene TRBV3-2) and TRBJ2-2; D uncertain. The receptor was derived from a person aged 18-65 years who received the Ad26.COV2.S COVID-19 vaccine or a placebo. Specimen: peripheral blood, collected in a trial of Ad26.COV2.S vaccine versus placebo. The CDR3 is CASSQGPNTGELFF. CDR3 DNA: TGTGCCAGCAGCCAGGGTCCAAACACCGGGGAGCTGTTTTTT.